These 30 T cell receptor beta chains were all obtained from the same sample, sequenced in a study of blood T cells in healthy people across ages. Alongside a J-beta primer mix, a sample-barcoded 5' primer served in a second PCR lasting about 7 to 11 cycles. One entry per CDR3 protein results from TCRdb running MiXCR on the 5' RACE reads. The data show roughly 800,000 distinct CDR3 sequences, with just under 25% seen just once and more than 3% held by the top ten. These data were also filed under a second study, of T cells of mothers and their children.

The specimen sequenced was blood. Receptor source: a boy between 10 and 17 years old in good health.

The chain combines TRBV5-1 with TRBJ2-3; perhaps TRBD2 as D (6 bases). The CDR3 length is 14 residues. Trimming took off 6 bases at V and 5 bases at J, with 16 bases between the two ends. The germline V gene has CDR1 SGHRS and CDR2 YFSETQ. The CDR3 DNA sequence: TGCGCCAGCACCAGGGAACTAGCAGAAGATACGCAGTATTTT. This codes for CASTRELAEDTQYF.

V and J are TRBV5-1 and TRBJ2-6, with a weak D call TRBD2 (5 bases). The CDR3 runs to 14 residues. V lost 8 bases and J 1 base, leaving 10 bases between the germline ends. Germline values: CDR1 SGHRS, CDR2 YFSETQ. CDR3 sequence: CASTWESGANVLTF. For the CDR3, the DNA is TGCGCCAGTACTTGGGAGTCTGGGGCCAACGTCCTGACTTTC.

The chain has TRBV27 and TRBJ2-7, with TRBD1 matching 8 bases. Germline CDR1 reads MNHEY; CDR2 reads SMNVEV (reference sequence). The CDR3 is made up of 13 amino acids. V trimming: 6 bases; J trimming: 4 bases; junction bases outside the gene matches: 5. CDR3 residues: CASSVDREYEQYF. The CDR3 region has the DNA TGTGCCAGCAGCGTGGACAGGGAGTACGAGCAGTACTTC.

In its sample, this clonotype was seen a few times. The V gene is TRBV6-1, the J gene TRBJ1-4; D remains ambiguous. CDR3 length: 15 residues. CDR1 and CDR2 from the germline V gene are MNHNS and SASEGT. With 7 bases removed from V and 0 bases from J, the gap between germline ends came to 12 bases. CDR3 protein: CASMLGTATNEKLFF. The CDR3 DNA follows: TGTGCCAGCATGTTGGGTACAGCAACTAATGAAAAACTGTTTTTT.

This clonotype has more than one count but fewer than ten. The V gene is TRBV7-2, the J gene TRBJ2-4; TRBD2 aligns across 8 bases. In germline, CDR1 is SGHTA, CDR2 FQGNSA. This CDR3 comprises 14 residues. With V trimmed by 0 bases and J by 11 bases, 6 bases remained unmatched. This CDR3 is CASSLAGREGVQYF. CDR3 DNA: TGTGCCAGCAGCTTAGCTGGACGGGAGGGGGTTCAGTACTTC.

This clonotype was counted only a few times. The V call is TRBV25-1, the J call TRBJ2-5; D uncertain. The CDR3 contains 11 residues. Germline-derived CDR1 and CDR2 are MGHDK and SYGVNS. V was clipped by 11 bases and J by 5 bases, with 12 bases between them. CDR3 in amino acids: CALLVGETQYF. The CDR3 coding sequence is TGTGCCTTGCTGGTCGGGGAGACCCAGTACTTC.

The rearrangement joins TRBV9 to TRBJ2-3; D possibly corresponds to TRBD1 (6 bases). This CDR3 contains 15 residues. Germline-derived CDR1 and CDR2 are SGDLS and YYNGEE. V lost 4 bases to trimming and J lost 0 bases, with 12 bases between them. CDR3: CASSTGQWSTDTQYF. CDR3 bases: TGTGCCAGCAGCACAGGACAGTGGAGCACAGATACGCAGTATTTT.

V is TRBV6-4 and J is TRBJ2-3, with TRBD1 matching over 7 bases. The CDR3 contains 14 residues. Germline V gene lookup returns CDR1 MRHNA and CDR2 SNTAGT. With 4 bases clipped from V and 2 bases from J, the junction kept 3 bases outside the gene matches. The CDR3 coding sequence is TGTGCCAGCAGTGCGGGACAGCACACAGATACGCAGTATTTT. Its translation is CASSAGQHTDTQYF.

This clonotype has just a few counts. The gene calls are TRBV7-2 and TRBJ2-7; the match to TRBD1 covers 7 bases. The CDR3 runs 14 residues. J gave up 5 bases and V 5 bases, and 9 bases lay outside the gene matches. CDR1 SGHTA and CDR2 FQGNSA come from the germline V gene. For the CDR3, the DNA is TGTGCCAGCAGCCCCCAGACAGGGTTGCACGAGCAGTACTTC. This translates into CASSPQTGLHEQYF.

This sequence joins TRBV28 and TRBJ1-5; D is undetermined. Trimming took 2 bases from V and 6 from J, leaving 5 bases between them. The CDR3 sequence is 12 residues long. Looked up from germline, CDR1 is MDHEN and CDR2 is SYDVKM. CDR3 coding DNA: TGTGCCAGCAGTTTACTGGTTCAGCCCCAGCATTTT. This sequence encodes CASSLLVQPQHF.

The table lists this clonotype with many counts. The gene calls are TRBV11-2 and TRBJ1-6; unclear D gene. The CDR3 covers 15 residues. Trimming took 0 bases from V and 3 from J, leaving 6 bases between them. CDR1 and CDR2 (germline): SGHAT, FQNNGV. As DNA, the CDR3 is TGTGCCAGCAGCTTAGAGGCAAACTATAATTCACCCCTCCACTTT. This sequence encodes CASSLEANYNSPLHF.

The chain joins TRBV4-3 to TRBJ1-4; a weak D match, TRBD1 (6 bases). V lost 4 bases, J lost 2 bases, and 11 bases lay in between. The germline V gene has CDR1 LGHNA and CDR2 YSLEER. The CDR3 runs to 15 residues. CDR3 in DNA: TGCGCCAGCAGCCTTAGGACAGTTACTAATGAAAAACTGTTTTTT. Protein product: CASSLRTVTNEKLFF.

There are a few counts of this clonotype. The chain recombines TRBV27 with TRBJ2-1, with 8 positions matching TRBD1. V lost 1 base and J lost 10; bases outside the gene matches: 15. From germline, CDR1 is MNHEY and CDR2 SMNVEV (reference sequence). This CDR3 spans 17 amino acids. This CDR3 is CASSLLDRAAYSKEQFF. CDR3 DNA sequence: TGTGCCAGCAGTTTATTGGACAGGGCGGCCTATAGTAAGGAGCAGTTCTTC.

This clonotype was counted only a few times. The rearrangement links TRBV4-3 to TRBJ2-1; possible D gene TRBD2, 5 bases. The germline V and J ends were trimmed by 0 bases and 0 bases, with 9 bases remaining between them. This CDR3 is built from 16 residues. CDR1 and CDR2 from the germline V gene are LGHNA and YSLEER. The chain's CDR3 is CASSQDRGDSYNEQFF. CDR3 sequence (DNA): TGCGCCAGCAGCCAAGATCGGGGTGACTCCTACAATGAGCAGTTCTTC.

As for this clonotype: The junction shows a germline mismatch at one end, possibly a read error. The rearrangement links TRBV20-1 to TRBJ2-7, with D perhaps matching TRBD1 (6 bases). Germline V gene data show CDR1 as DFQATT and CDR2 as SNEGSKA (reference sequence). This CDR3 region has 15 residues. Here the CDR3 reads CSARGVAGATYEQYF. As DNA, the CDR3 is TGCAGCGCTAGAGGGGTGGCAGGGGCAACCTACGAGCAGTACTTC.

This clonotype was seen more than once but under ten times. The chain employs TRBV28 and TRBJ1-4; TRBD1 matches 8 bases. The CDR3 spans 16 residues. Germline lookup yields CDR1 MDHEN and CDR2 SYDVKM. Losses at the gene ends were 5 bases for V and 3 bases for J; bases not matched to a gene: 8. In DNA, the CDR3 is TGTGCCAGCAGTCCCACACAGGGGGTTGCTAATGAAAAACTGTTTTTT. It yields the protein CASSPTQGVANEKLFF. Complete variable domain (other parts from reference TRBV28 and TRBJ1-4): DVKVTQSSRYLVKRTGEKVFLECVQDMDHENMFWYRQDPGLGLRLIYFSYDVKMKEKGDIPEGYSVSREKKERFSLILESASTNQTSMYLCASSPTQGVANEKLFFGSGTQLSVL.

CDR3 in amino acids: CAISTLEGAGYEQYF. CDR3 nucleotide sequence: TGTGCCATCAGTACCCTAGAGGGGGCAGGTTACGAGCAGTACTTC. The rearrangement links TRBV10-3 to TRBJ2-7; 7 bases align to TRBD1. CDR3 length: 15 residues. V shed 5 bases, J shed 4 bases, and the junction held 11 bases outside the gene matches. Germline V CDR1 and CDR2: ENHRY, SYGVKD.

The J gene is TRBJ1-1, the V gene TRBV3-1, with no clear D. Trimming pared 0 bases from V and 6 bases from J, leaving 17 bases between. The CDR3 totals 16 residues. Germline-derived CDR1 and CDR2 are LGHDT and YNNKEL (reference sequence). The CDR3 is CASSQDGISGPPEAFF. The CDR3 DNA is TGTGCCAGCAGCCAAGATGGCATCTCTGGGCCTCCTGAAGCTTTCTTT.

The CDR3 protein is CVAGRSNEKLFF. CDR3 nucleotide sequence: TGTGTGGCCGGCAGATCTAATGAAAAACTGTTTTTT. V gene TRBV28 combines with J gene TRBJ1-4, with D unclear. Per germline, CDR1 MDHEN and CDR2 SYDVKM. There are 12 residues in the CDR3.

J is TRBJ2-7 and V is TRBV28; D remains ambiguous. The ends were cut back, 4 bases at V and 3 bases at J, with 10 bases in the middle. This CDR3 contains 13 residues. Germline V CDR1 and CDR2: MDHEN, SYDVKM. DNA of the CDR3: TGTGCCAGCAGTTGTAGTCTCCTCTACGAGCAGTACTTC. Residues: CASSCSLLYEQYF.

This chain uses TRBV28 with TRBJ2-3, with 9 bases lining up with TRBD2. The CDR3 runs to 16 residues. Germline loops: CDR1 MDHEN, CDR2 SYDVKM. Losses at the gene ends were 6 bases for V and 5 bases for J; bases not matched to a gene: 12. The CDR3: CASSSPGGRARDTQYF. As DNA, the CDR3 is TGTGCCAGCAGCTCTCCTGGCGGGAGGGCCAGAGATACGCAGTATTTT.

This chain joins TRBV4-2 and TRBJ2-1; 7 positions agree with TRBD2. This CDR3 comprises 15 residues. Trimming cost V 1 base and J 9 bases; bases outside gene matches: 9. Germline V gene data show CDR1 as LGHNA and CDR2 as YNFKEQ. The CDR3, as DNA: TGTGCCAGCAGCCAAGCTAGCGGAGGGGCGGGTGAGCAGTTCTTC. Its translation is CASSQASGGAGEQFF.

The CDR3 nucleotides are TGTGCCAGCAGCCCTTTTGCGGGGGCTGCATACGAGCAGTACTTC. Translating it yields CASSPFAGAAYEQYF. The chain couples TRBV13 to TRBJ2-7; maybe TRBD2 (7 bases). The V gene lost 5 bases and the J gene lost 4 bases, with 18 bases spanning the gap. This CDR3 has 15 amino acids. Germline assignment: CDR1 PRHDT and CDR2 FYEKMQ (reference sequence).

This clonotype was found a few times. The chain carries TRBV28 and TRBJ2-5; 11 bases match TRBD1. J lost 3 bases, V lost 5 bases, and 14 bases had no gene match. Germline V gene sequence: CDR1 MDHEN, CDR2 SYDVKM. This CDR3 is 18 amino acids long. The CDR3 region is CASSPSLGTGGQEETQYF. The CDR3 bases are TGTGCCAGCAGTCCCTCCTTGGGGACAGGGGGGCAAGAAGAGACCCAGTACTTC.

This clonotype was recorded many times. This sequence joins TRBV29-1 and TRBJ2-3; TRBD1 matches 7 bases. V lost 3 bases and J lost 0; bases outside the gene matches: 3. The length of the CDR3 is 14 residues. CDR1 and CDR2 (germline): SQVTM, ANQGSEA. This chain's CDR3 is CSVDRDSSTDTQYF. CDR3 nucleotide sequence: TGCAGCGTTGACCGGGACAGCAGCACAGATACGCAGTATTTT.

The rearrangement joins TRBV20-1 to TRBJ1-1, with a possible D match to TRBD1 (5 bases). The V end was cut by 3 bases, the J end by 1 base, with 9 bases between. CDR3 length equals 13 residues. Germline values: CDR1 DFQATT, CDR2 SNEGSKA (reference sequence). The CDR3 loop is CSASEGRNTEAFF. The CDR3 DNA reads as TGCAGTGCTAGCGAGGGGAGGAACACTGAAGCTTTCTTT.

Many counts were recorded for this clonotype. Here the CDR3 reads CASSLKVGQETQYF. CDR3 DNA: TGTGCCAGCAGCTTGAAAGTTGGGCAAGAGACCCAGTACTTC. The chain is built from TRBV5-5 and TRBJ2-5; D ambiguous. The CDR3 has 14 residues. Germline V lookup: CDR1 SGHKS, CDR2 YYEKEE (reference sequence). V lost 1 base and J lost 2, with 9 bases in between.

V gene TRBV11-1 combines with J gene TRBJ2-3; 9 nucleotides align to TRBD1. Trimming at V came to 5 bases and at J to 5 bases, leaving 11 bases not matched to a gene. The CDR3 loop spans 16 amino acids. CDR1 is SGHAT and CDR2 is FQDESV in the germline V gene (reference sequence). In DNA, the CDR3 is TGTGCCAGCAGCCCCACCGGGGGACAGGGATTAGATACGCAGTATTTT. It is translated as CASSPTGGQGLDTQYF. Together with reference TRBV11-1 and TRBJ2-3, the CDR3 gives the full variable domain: EAEVAQSPRYKITEKSQAVAFWCDPISGHATLYWYRQILGQGPELLVQFQDESVVDDSQLPKDRFSAERLKGVDSTLKIQPAELGDSAMYLCASSPTGGQGLDTQYFGPGTRLTVL.

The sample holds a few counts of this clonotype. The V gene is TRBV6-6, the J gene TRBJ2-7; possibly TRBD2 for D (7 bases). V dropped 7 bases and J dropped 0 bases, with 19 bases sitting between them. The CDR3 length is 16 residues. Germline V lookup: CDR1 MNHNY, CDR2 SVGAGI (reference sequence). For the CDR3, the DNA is TGTGCCAGCACCACCGGGGGAGGGGGTTACTCCTACGAGCAGTACTTC. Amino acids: CASTTGGGGYSYEQYF.

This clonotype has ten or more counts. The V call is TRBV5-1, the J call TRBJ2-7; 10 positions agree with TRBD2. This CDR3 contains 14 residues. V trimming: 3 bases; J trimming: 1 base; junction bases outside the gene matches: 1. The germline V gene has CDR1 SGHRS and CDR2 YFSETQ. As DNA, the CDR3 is TGCGCCAGCAGCTCGACTAGCGGGTCCTACGAGCAGTACTTC. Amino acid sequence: CASSSTSGSYEQYF.